This T cell receptor (beta chain) was sequenced for a study of T cell responses to AZD1222 COVID-19 vaccine. The table came from immunoSEQ multiplex PCR; TCRdb's copy has only in-frame clones and leaves some out. Of 90,000 to 150,000 clones in the sample, roughly 88% were seen once. This clone showed up just once. Its matching antigen is unknown. Regarding the study as a whole: Across the whole spike, CD4 TCRs peaked at regions 160-218 and 743-854. Donors were mostly white British, more females; clonal diversity possibly underestimated.

CDR1 KGHDR and CDR2 SFDVKD come from the germline V gene. The CDR3 is 14 amino acids. The V gene lost 5 bases and the J gene lost 3 bases, with 10 bases spanning the gap. The chain recombines TRBV24-1 with TRBJ2-4, with D uncertain. Here the sequenced sample was peripheral blood, taken on day 0 of AZD1222 vaccination. This clonotype was obtained from an adult in good health. Here the CDR3 DNA reads TGTGCCACCAGTGGGAGATGGGACAAAAACATTCAGTACTTC. This translates into CATSGRWDKNIQYF.